This is a list of T cell receptor beta chains from one sample in a study of CD8+ T cells in alopecia areata. Produced via immunoSEQ multiplex PCR; TCRdb's table is partial and in-frame only. The sample contains about 220,000 clones, under 75% of which appear only once. The sample here was CD4+ T cells sorted from blood, taken at week 4, from a patient treated with tofacitinib. Source of these receptors: a human donor with alopecia areata. Both conserved end residues are part of each CDR3. The D gene is left open where the match is weak. Rows give clone size only sometimes, using once, few, many, or a class for an expanded clone.

j_gene | abundance | v_gene | len | d_gene | CDR3aa | CDR3nt
TRBJ2-5 | - | TRBV27 | 13 | - | CASTKTGQETQYF | TGTGCCAGCACCAAGACAGGTCAAGAGACCCAGTACTTC
TRBJ1-1 | - | TRBV7-9 | 13 | - | CASSPRPGTEAFF | TGTGCCAGCAGCCCCCGCCCGGGCACTGAAGCTTTCTTT
TRBJ1-5 | - | TRBV5-1 | 14 | - | CASSLEGLDQPQHF | TGCGCCAGCAGCTTGGAGGGTTTAGATCAGCCCCAGCATTTT
TRBJ1-1 | - | TRBV25-1 | 13 | TRBD1 | CASSEAGGTEAFF | TGTGCCAGCAGTGAAGCAGGGGGCACTGAAGCTTTCTTT
TRBJ1-2 | - | TRBV2 | 14 | - | CARTGGEKDYGYTF | TGTGCCAGGACGGGGGGCGAAAAGGACTATGGCTACACCTTC
TRBJ2-2 | - | TRBV5-6 | 13 | - | CASSFLPTGELFF | TGTGCCAGCAGCTTTCTACCTACCGGGGAGCTGTTTTTT
TRBJ1-2 | - | TRBV29-1 | 13 | - | CSVDGSVQDGYTF | TGCAGCGTTGATGGCTCCGTTCAGGATGGCTACACCTTC
TRBJ2-6 | few | TRBV4-3 | 19 | - | CASSSVQTGSRGGANVLTF | TGCGCCAGCAGCTCCGTACAAACAGGCTCAAGGGGAGGGGCCAACGTCCTGACTTTC
TRBJ1-1 | - | TRBV6-1 | 16 | TRBD1 | CASSDNWGQRKTEAFF | TGTGCCAGCAGTGACAATTGGGGACAGAGAAAGACTGAAGCTTTCTTT
TRBJ2-1 | - | TRBV7-2 | 14 | TRBD1 | CASSFQLDRNEQFF | TGTGCCAGCAGCTTCCAATTGGACAGGAATGAGCAGTTCTTC
TRBJ2-2 | - | TRBV4-3 | 16 | - | CASSQGVPRVAGELFF | TGCGCCAGCAGCCAAGGTGTGCCCAGGGTTGCCGGGGAGCTGTTTTTT
TRBJ2-3 | few | TRBV4-3 | 14 | TRBD2 | CASSQGGTSDTQYF | TGCGCCAGCAGCCAGGGGGGGACCTCAGATACGCAGTATTTT
TRBJ2-7 | - | TRBV5-1 | 15 | TRBD1 | CASSLAGTGANEQYF | TGCGCCAGCAGCTTGGCCGGGACAGGGGCCAACGAGCAGTACTTC
TRBJ1-2 | - | TRBV29-1 | 10 | - | CTVTVAGYTF | TGCACCGTGACCGTCGCCGGCTACACCTTC
TRBJ2-1 | - | TRBV5-1 | 12 | - | CASRTLHNEQFF | TGCGCCAGCAGGACTCTCCACAATGAGCAGTTCTTC
TRBJ2-5 | few | TRBV7-2 | 15 | TRBD2 | CASSLRRGGPETQYF | TGTGCCAGCAGCTTAAGGCGGGGGGGCCCAGAGACCCAGTACTTC
TRBJ2-1 | - | TRBV2 | 19 | TRBD2 | CASSDLVLAGGKAYNEQFF | TGTGCCAGCAGTGATCTCGTACTAGCGGGGGGCAAAGCCTACAATGAGCAGTTCTTC
TRBJ1-1 | - | TRBV10-3 | 14 | - | CAITTDRPWAEAFF | TGTGCCATCACAACGGACCGCCCGTGGGCTGAAGCTTTCTTT
TRBJ2-1 | - | TRBV29-1 | 14 | - | CSVKTTSTYNEQFF | TGCAGCGTTAAGACGACTAGTACCTACAATGAGCAGTTCTTC
TRBJ2-7 | - | TRBV25-1 | 13 | TRBD1 | CASSGETGNEQYF | TGTGCCAGCAGTGGAGAGACAGGGAACGAGCAGTACTTC
TRBJ2-6 | few | TRBV23-1 | 16 | TRBD1 | CASSQYRGFGANVLTF | TGCGCCAGCAGCCAATACAGGGGGTTTGGGGCCAACGTCCTGACTTTC
TRBJ2-3 | - | TRBV30 | 14 | - | CAWSVSSGRGTQYF | TGTGCCTGGAGTGTTTCCTCGGGGAGAGGAACGCAGTATTTT
TRBJ1-1 | - | TRBV29-1 | 13 | - | CSAPSAGNTEAFF | TGCAGCGCCCCCTCAGCAGGGAACACTGAAGCTTTCTTT
TRBJ2-1 | - | TRBV29-1 | 17 | - | CSARETSGKAGYNEQFF | TGCAGCGCCCGCGAAACTTCGGGGAAGGCTGGGTACAATGAGCAGTTCTTC
TRBJ1-1 | - | TRBV19 | 11 | - | CASSTQAEAFF | TGTGCCAGTAGCACCCAGGCCGAAGCTTTCTTT
TRBJ1-1 | once | TRBV9 | 17 | - | CASSVDVQGLRNTEAFF | TGTGCCAGCAGCGTAGATGTCCAGGGTCTCAGAAACACTGAAGCTTTCTTT
TRBJ2-7 | - | TRBV30 | 13 | TRBD1 | CAGGQDRVYEQYF | TGTGCCGGGGGCCAGGACAGGGTGTACGAGCAGTACTTC
TRBJ2-3 | - | TRBV5-6 | 15 | - | CASSLGARSTDTQYF | TGTGCCAGCAGCTTGGGCGCACGAAGCACAGATACGCAGTATTTT
TRBJ2-5 | once | TRBV29-1 | 13 | - | CSVQGQLQETQYF | TGCAGCGTCCAAGGACAGTTACAAGAGACCCAGTACTTC
TRBJ1-1 | few | TRBV29-1 | 12 | - | CSVGAVNTEAFF | TGCAGCGTTGGGGCAGTGAACACTGAAGCTTTCTTT
TRBJ1-2 | - | TRBV29-1 | 11 | TRBD1 | CSVHRTGANTF | TGCAGCGTCCACAGGACAGGGGCGAACACCTTC
TRBJ2-7 | - | TRBV7-2 | 13 | - | CASSLRRNREQYF | TGTGCCAGCAGCTTAAGGAGGAATAGGGAGCAGTACTTC
TRBJ2-2 | - | TRBV27 | 16 | TRBD2 | CASSRPGGGNTGELFF | TGTGCCAGCAGCCGCCCGGGAGGAGGGAACACCGGGGAGCTGTTTTTT
TRBJ1-5 | once | TRBV4-3 | 14 | TRBD1 | CASSRGQFNQPQHF | TGCGCCAGCAGCCGGGGACAGTTCAATCAGCCCCAGCATTTT
TRBJ2-1 | - | TRBV28 | 16 | - | CASSKGTMDRYNEQFF | TGTGCCAGCAGCAAAGGCACTATGGACAGATACAATGAGCAGTTCTTC
TRBJ1-4 | few | TRBV2 | 12 | - | CASSDLNEKLFF | TGTGCCAGCAGTGACCTTAATGAAAAACTGTTTTTT
TRBJ2-1 | - | TRBV6-6 | 12 | - | CASSGAHNEQFF | TGTGCCAGCAGTGGGGCCCACAATGAGCAGTTCTTC
TRBJ1-1 | - | TRBV30 | 13 | - | CAWSVNIGGAAFF | TGTGCCTGGAGTGTAAATATTGGAGGGGCAGCTTTCTTT
TRBJ2-3 | few | TRBV7-6 | 15 | TRBD1 | CASSQGQGATDTQYF | TGTGCCAGCAGCCAGGGACAGGGGGCAACAGATACGCAGTATTTT
TRBJ1-1 | - | TRBV20-1 | 11 | - | CSGEQNTEAFF | TGCAGTGGTGAACAGAACACTGAAGCTTTCTTT
TRBJ2-7 | - | TRBV4-1 | 16 | TRBD2 | CASSQGSGAKSYEQYF | TGCGCCAGCAGCCAAGGTAGCGGGGCCAAGTCCTACGAGCAGTACTTC
TRBJ2-3 | - | TRBV5-1 | 13 | - | CASSLAGADTQYF | TGCGCCAGCAGCTTGGCGGGAGCAGATACGCAGTATTTT
TRBJ2-3 | few | TRBV11-2 | 16 | TRBD2 | CASSLGVAGFTDTQYF | TGTGCCAGCAGCCTCGGGGTAGCGGGATTCACAGATACGCAGTATTTT
TRBJ2-1 | - | TRBV9 | 17 | - | CASSSHQGTTSYNEQFF | TGTGCCAGCAGCTCTCATCAGGGGACTACCTCCTACAATGAGCAGTTCTTC
TRBJ1-6 | - | TRBV29-1 | 13 | - | CSVGGGDGSPLHF | TGCAGCGTTGGGGGTGGGGACGGTTCACCCCTCCACTTT
TRBJ2-1 | - | TRBV30 | 13 | TRBD2 | CAWGGLAGDEQFF | TGTGCCTGGGGGGGACTAGCGGGCGATGAGCAGTTCTTC